This T cell receptor beta chain is from a study of cytomegalovirus exposure and HLA in healthy donors. Points on this clone: Different DNA sequences within this sample yield the same CDR3.

Primers: 60 Vbeta forward and 13 Jbeta reverse. Some clones are missing from TCRdb's copy, which holds only in-frame ones; the method was immunoSEQ multiplex PCR. The top ten hold about 4.9% of the sample, which has 75,000 to 100,000 clones, 81% seen once. The trim removed 3 bases at V and 5 bases at J, leaving 2 bases unmatched. Germline V gives CDR1 KGHSH, CDR2 LQKENI. This CDR3 has 13 residues. The chain has TRBV18 and TRBJ1-2; 8 bases align to TRBD1. The sequence derives from a man aged 35 to 55 in good health and CMV-seropositive. The sample taken for sequencing was PBMCs. The CDR3 spells CASSPGQGYGYTF. As DNA, the CDR3 is TGTGCCAGCTCACCCGGACAGGGATATGGCTACACCTTC.